This is a list of T cell receptor beta chains from one sample in a study of blood T cell repertoires in COVID-19. Sequenced by immunoSEQ multiplex PCR; TCRdb stores in-frame clones only, minus some. This table holds about 130,000 clones, less than 85% found once. Input material: peripheral blood. The source of these receptors is an older woman with acute or convalescent COVID-19. Each CDR3 is given with its conserved first and last residue. D genes are given only for firm matches. Rows may omit the clone size; those that give it use once, few, many or a size class.

D gene: -
clone size: -
V gene: TRBV6-5
J gene: TRBJ1-5
CDR3 DNA: TGTGCCAGCAGTTACTTACGGGGAACTAATCAGCCCCAGCATTTT
CDR3 protein: CASSYLRGTNQPQHF

D gene: -
clone size: -
V gene: TRBV23-1
J gene: TRBJ1-6
CDR3 DNA: TGCGCCAGCACCGAGAGGGAAAATTCACCCCTCCACTTT
CDR3 protein: CASTERENSPLHF

D gene: -
clone size: -
V gene: TRBV12-3/TRBV12-4
J gene: TRBJ1-2
CDR3 DNA: TGTGCCGCCGGGATGGGAGGGAGTACAGGCTACACCTTC
CDR3 protein: CAAGMGGSTGYTF

D gene: -
clone size: -
V gene: TRBV24-1
J gene: TRBJ1-1
CDR3 DNA: TGTGCCACCTGGACGCCTAGAGCGGTAGCTTTCTTT
CDR3 protein: CATWTPRAVAFF

D gene: TRBD1
clone size: -
V gene: TRBV7-2
J gene: TRBJ2-5
CDR3 DNA: TGTGCCAGCAGCTTACTCGGACAGGGGAGAGAGACCCAGTACTTC
CDR3 protein: CASSLLGQGRETQYF

D gene: -
clone size: -
V gene: TRBV3-1/TRBV3-2
J gene: TRBJ1-5
CDR3 DNA: TGTGCCAGCAGCCAAGATGGGAGGGTTGAGCCCCAGCATTTT
CDR3 protein: CASSQDGRVEPQHF

D gene: -
clone size: few
V gene: TRBV20-1
J gene: TRBJ2-3
CDR3 DNA: TGCAGTGCTAGCCGTAGCGGATCGCAGTATTTT
CDR3 protein: CSASRSGSQYF

D gene: -
clone size: -
V gene: TRBV6-5
J gene: TRBJ1-1
CDR3 DNA: TGTGCCAGCAGTTACTCGAGTCGGGATGAAGCTTTCTTT
CDR3 protein: CASSYSSRDEAFF

D gene: TRBD1
clone size: once
V gene: TRBV5-1
J gene: TRBJ1-6
CDR3 DNA: TGCGCCAGCAGCTTGGCTCCCGGGACAGGAGGCTATTCACCCCTCCACTTT
CDR3 protein: CASSLAPGTGGYSPLHF

D gene: -
clone size: -
V gene: TRBV6-5
J gene: TRBJ1-3
CDR3 DNA: TGTGCCAGCAGTTACGGAGGGTCACTGGCTGGAAACACCATATATTTT
CDR3 protein: CASSYGGSLAGNTIYF

D gene: -
clone size: -
V gene: TRBV5-1
J gene: TRBJ1-6
CDR3 DNA: TGCGCCAGCAGACCTGGGCATAATTCACCCCTCCACTTT
CDR3 protein: CASRPGHNSPLHF

D gene: TRBD1
clone size: -
V gene: TRBV9
J gene: TRBJ1-2
CDR3 DNA: TGTGCCAGCAGCAAATCCGGGACAGGGGAACGGGGCTACACCTTC
CDR3 protein: CASSKSGTGERGYTF

D gene: TRBD1
clone size: -
V gene: TRBV5-8
J gene: TRBJ2-1
CDR3 DNA: TGTGCCAGCAGCGCGGGACAGGGAGCCCAAAATGAGCAGTTCTTC
CDR3 protein: CASSAGQGAQNEQFF

D gene: -
clone size: once
V gene: TRBV7-6
J gene: TRBJ1-2
CDR3 DNA: TGTGCCAGCAGCCCGGGACACCAAGGTGGTGGCTACACCTTC
CDR3 protein: CASSPGHQGGGYTF

D gene: TRBD1
clone size: -
V gene: TRBV5-1
J gene: TRBJ1-3
CDR3 DNA: TGCGCCAGCAGCTCGGGGGACAGGGATAGAAACACCATATATTTT
CDR3 protein: CASSSGDRDRNTIYF

D gene: -
clone size: -
V gene: TRBV7-6
J gene: TRBJ2-7
CDR3 DNA: TGTGCCAGCAGCTTATGGGCAGGGGAAAGCCACGAGCAGTACTTC
CDR3 protein: CASSLWAGESHEQYF